The 25 T cell receptor beta chains listed next were all sequenced from one sample in a study of cytomegalovirus exposure and HLA in healthy donors. Primers for the PCR totalled 60 Vbeta and 13 Jbeta. The data were produced by immunoSEQ multiplex PCR, yet TCRdb's version contains in-frame clones alone and is incomplete. The repertoire holds around 120,000 clones, with 60% to 85% as singletons. The source material was PBMCs. The receptors were sampled from a man between 50 and 59 years old in good health and CMV-seropositive.

This clone is a singleton in its sample. The junction differs from germline at one of its ends, possibly a read error. The CDR3 is CASSGVGGPTYGQYF. The CDR3 DNA reads as TGCGCCAGCAGTGGGGTGGGGGGTCCTACCTACGGGCAGTACTTC. This chain joins TRBV10-2 and TRBJ2-7, with D perhaps TRBD2 (6 bases). The CDR3 runs 15 residues. Germline CDR1 is WSHSY and CDR2 is SAAADI.

The chain is built from TRBV18 and TRBJ1-2; D perhaps matches TRBD1 (5 bases). The CDR3 is made up of 17 amino acids. The ends were cut back, 3 bases at V and 3 bases at J, with 20 bases in the middle. CDR1 is KGHSH, CDR2 LQKENI, per germline. In nucleotides, the CDR3 is TGTGCCAGCTCACCTGCCCCGGAATGGGGCTCTTACTATGGCTACACCTTC. Translating it yields CASSPAPEWGSYYGYTF.

This sequence joins TRBV4-3 and TRBJ2-3; TRBD2 might be the D (6 bases). The V and J ends lost 3 bases and 8 bases respectively, with 24 bases between them. This CDR3 has 17 amino acids. Germline V lookup: CDR1 LGHNA, CDR2 YSLEER. The CDR3 region has the DNA TGCGCCAGCAGCCAGAAACTAGGAGGGCGGGAACAAGGTACGCAGTATTTT. Amino acids: CASSQKLGGREQGTQYF.

The chain employs TRBV5-1 and TRBJ2-7, with 7 bases lining up with TRBD1. V lost 1 base to trimming and J lost 5 bases; unmatched junction nucleotides: 9. Germline V gene data show CDR1 as SGHRS and CDR2 as YFSETQ. The CDR3 covers 15 residues. CDR3 sequence (DNA): TGCGCCAGCAGCTTGTCTGAGGGGGCGCGTAACGAGCAGTACTTC. This encodes CASSLSEGARNEQYF.

The V call is TRBV7-2, the J call TRBJ1-6; the D gene is possibly TRBD1 (5 bases). The CDR3 totals 14 residues. Germline CDR1 and CDR2: SGHTA and FQGNSA. V was cut by 1 base and J by 9 bases, with 10 bases left in between. CDR3 in DNA: TGTGCCAGCAGCTTAGGTGATAGGGGTTCACCCCTCCACTTT. Protein product: CASSLGDRGSPLHF.

The table lists this clone with a count of one. V usage is TRBV7-3 and J usage is TRBJ1-2, with 7 bases identical to TRBD1. Per the germline V gene, CDR1 is SGHTA and CDR2 is FQGTGA. V gave up 4 bases and J gave up 9 bases; unmatched junction bases: 8. The CDR3 contains 13 residues. The CDR3 region is CASSSGQSPSYTF. The CDR3 DNA reads as TGTGCCAGCAGCTCGGGACAGAGTCCTAGCTACACCTTC. The full variable domain, in which reference TRBV7-3 and TRBJ1-2 provide the parts outside the CDR3, is GAGVSQTPSNKVTEKGKYVELRCDPISGHTALYWYRQSLGQGPEFLIYFQGTGAADDSGLPNDRFFAVRPEGSVSTLKIQRTERGDSAVYLCASSSGQSPSYTFGSGTRLTVV.

J is TRBJ2-7 and V is TRBV5-1; weak D call: TRBD2 (5 bases). The CDR3 contains 14 residues. V lost 4 bases and J lost 3, with 14 bases in between. From germline, CDR1 is SGHRS and CDR2 YFSETQ. The CDR3 nucleotides read TGCGCCAGCAGCCCTGACTTCGGACTCTACGAGCAGTACTTC. Translation: CASSPDFGLYEQYF.

This clone has a handful of counts. The V gene is TRBV10-3, the J gene TRBJ2-7; D remains unclear. The CDR3 consists of 12 residues. Trimming took 4 bases from V and 4 from J, leaving 8 bases between them. Germline CDR1 and CDR2: ENHRY and SYGVKD. The CDR3 spells CAISASSYEQYF. CDR3 sequence (DNA): TGTGCCATCAGTGCTTCTAGTTACGAGCAGTACTTC.

This chain links TRBV9 with TRBJ2-5, with TRBD1 matching over 10 bases. The J segment lost 1 base and the V segment lost 3 bases, leaving 3 bases of the junction unmatched. CDR3 length: 15 residues. Germline V gene sequence: CDR1 SGDLS, CDR2 YYNGEE. The CDR3 DNA sequence: TGTGCCAGCAGCGCCCGGGACAGGGGCCAAGAGACCCAGTACTTC. Its translation is CASSARDRGQETQYF.

This clone was seen more than once but under ten times. This chain uses TRBV19 with TRBJ1-6; 9 nucleotides match TRBD1. J lost 10 bases, V lost 2 bases, and 9 bases had no gene match. The CDR3 contains 16 residues. Germline CDR1 and CDR2: LNHDA and SQIVND (reference sequence). For the CDR3, the DNA is TGTGCCAGTAGTATATTGAGGACAGGGGTAGGATCACCCCTCCACTTT. As protein: CASSILRTGVGSPLHF.

The V call is TRBV27, the J call TRBJ1-4; 7 bases agree with TRBD1. CDR3 size: 14 residues. V lost 6 bases to trimming and J lost 3 bases; unmatched junction nucleotides: 4. Looked up from germline, CDR1 is MNHEY and CDR2 is SMNVEV (reference sequence). CDR3 coding DNA: TGTGCCAGCAGGCTAGGGACAGCTAATGAAAAACTGTTTTTT. The encoded protein is CASRLGTANEKLFF.

This clone was picked up a small number of times. This chain joins TRBV9 and TRBJ2-1, with 10 bases lining up with TRBD2. There are 13 residues in the CDR3. V was clipped by 0 bases and J by 14 bases; unmatched bases: 5. The germline V gene encodes CDR1 SGDLS and CDR2 YYNGEE. The CDR3 DNA reads TGTGCCAGCAGCGTAGCTGAGGGACTAGCGAAGTTCTTC. Translated, it gives CASSVAEGLAKFF.

This clone has a handful of counts. The genes are TRBV9 and TRBJ2-7; 10 bases line up with TRBD1. With 2 bases clipped from V and 0 bases from J, the junction kept 2 bases outside the gene matches. CDR3 length equals 15 residues. From germline, CDR1 is SGDLS and CDR2 YYNGEE. CDR3 in amino acids: CASSVRDRGSYEQYF. For the CDR3, the DNA is TGTGCCAGCAGCGTCCGGGACAGGGGCTCCTACGAGCAGTACTTC. The full variable domain, in which reference TRBV9 and TRBJ2-7 provide the parts outside the CDR3, is DSGVTQTPKHLITATGQRVTLRCSPRSGDLSVYWYQQSLDQGLQFLIQYYNGEERAKGNILERFSAQQFPDLHSELNLSSLELGDSALYFCASSVRDRGSYEQYFGPGTRLTVT.

This rearrangement joins TRBV5-6 to TRBJ2-7, with TRBD1 as a possible D gene (6 bases). The germline gives CDR1 SGHDT, CDR2 YYEEEE. This CDR3 has 17 amino acids. Trimming stripped 0 bases from V and 3 bases from J, with 19 bases between. CDR3 region: CASSLDLRRGYRYEQYF. The CDR3 nucleotides are TGTGCCAGCAGCTTGGACCTCCGTAGGGGGTATCGCTACGAGCAGTACTTC.

This clone has only a few counts. The chain recombines TRBV7-9 with TRBJ1-2, with unresolved D. Germline V gives CDR1 SEHNR, CDR2 FQNEAQ (reference sequence). This CDR3 is built from 13 residues. V lost 3 bases and J lost 8, with 13 bases in between. The CDR3 nucleotides are TGTGCCAGCAGCTTGGGCGAGAAGCGGGGCTACACCTTC. This sequence encodes CASSLGEKRGYTF.

The rearrangement uses TRBV4-1 and TRBJ1-3; D might be TRBD1 (6 bases). V lost 4 bases to trimming and J lost 2 bases, with 9 bases between them. Germline CDR1 reads MGHRA; CDR2 reads YSYEKL. The CDR3 spans 14 residues. CDR3 nucleotide sequence: TGCGCCAGCAGCCTGGACAGTACTGGAAACACCATATATTTT. It yields the protein CASSLDSTGNTIYF.

The chain uses TRBV10-2 and TRBJ1-1; 9 bases agree with TRBD1. The CDR3 contains 14 residues. J was trimmed by 5 bases and V by 3 bases; bases with no gene match: 4. Germline V CDR1 and CDR2: WSHSY, SAAADI. CDR3 coding DNA: TGCGCCAGCAGTGAAGGACAGGGGAGAACTGAAGCTTTCTTT. Its translation is CASSEGQGRTEAFF.

The rearrangement joins TRBV7-9 to TRBJ1-4; 7 positions agree with TRBD1. Germline assignment: CDR1 SEHNR and CDR2 FQNEAQ (reference sequence). The length of the CDR3 is 14 residues. V lost 7 bases and J lost 5; bases outside the gene matches: 7. This CDR3 reads CASTLGQVNEKLFF. As DNA, the CDR3 is TGTGCCAGCACCCTTGGACAGGTCAATGAAAAACTGTTTTTT.

The chain links TRBV5-6 to TRBJ2-3; no reliable D call. Per the germline V gene, CDR1 is SGHDT and CDR2 is YYEEEE. The CDR3 spans 15 residues. Trimming took 1 base from V and 1 from J, leaving 10 bases between them. CDR3 DNA: TGTGCCAGCAGCTTGAGTCGGGTGGGCACAGATACGCAGTATTTT. It translates to CASSLSRVGTDTQYF. Combining the CDR3 with reference TRBV5-6 and TRBJ2-3 gives the whole variable domain DAGVTQSPTHLIKTRGQQVTLRCSPKSGHDTVSWYQQALGQGPQFIFQYYEEEERQRGNFPDRFSGHQFPNYSSELNVNALLLGDSALYLCASSLSRVGTDTQYFGPGTRLTVL.

The chain is built from TRBV7-9 and TRBJ1-1; 7 bases are a match to TRBD1. CDR3 length: 16 amino acids. Germline V CDR1 and CDR2: SEHNR, FQNEAQ (reference sequence). V gave up 0 bases and J gave up 1 base; unmatched junction bases: 5. The CDR3 sequence is CASSLADRFPNTEAFF. The CDR3 DNA is TGTGCCAGCAGCTTAGCGGACAGGTTCCCGAACACTGAAGCTTTCTTT. The full variable domain, completed using reference TRBV7-9 and TRBJ1-1, is DTGVSQNPRHKITKRGQNVTFRCDPISEHNRLYWYRQTLGQGPEFLTYFQNEAQLEKSRLLSDRFSAERPKGSFSTLEIQRTEQGDSAMYLCASSLADRFPNTEAFFGQGTRLTVV.

The V and J genes are TRBV4-2 and TRBJ2-7; 10 nucleotides line up with TRBD2. CDR3 size: 15 residues. J gave up 3 bases and V 0 bases, and 2 bases lay outside the gene matches. The germline V gene has CDR1 LGHNA and CDR2 YNFKEQ. CDR3 nucleotide sequence: TGTGCCAGCAGCCAAGAGTCTAGCGGGGGCTACGAGCAGTACTTC. Protein: CASSQESSGGYEQYF.

The chain combines TRBV7-2 with TRBJ2-7; TRBD2 matches 7 bases. Unmatched junction bases numbered 17, after V lost 5 bases and J lost 7 bases. Germline V gene lookup returns CDR1 SGHTA and CDR2 FQGNSA. The CDR3 spans 16 residues. CDR3 amino acids: CASSPGSSGALGEQYF. CDR3 sequence (DNA): TGTGCCAGCAGCCCCGGCTCTAGCGGAGCCCTCGGGGAGCAGTACTTC.

The CDR3 region is CASSPVSGSYEQYF. CDR3 sequence (DNA): TGCGCCAGCAGCCCCGTTAGCGGGAGCTACGAGCAGTACTTC. The chain carries TRBV5-1 and TRBJ2-7; 9 bases match TRBD2. The CDR3 is 14 amino acids. The germline gives CDR1 SGHRS, CDR2 YFSETQ. V gave up 4 bases and J gave up 3 bases; unmatched junction bases: 5.

This clone was detected only once. The chain carries TRBV19 and TRBJ1-6; 7 bases align to TRBD1. The CDR3 has 15 amino acids. Germline V lookup: CDR1 LNHDA, CDR2 SQIVND (reference sequence). Trimming took 4 bases from V and 5 from J; bases not matched to a gene: 5. The CDR3, as DNA: TGTGCCAGTAGTAATCTCAGGGGGGATAATTCACCCCTCCACTTT. It specifies CASSNLRGDNSPLHF.

A word on this clone: The sample holds other DNA sequences that translate to the same CDR3. V gene TRBV6-1 combines with J gene TRBJ2-7; 7 nucleotides agree with TRBD1. Germline V lookup: CDR1 MNHNS, CDR2 SASEGT. The CDR3 is made up of 14 amino acids. The V segment lost 0 bases and the J segment 4 bases; nucleotides outside the gene matches: 3. The CDR3 region has the DNA TGTGCCAGCAGTGAAGCAGGGGGCGAGTACGAGCAGTACTTC. Translated: CASSEAGGEYEQYF.